The 28 T cell receptor beta chains reported below all come from one sample, sequenced in a study of blood T cell repertoires in COVID-19. Method: immunoSEQ multiplex PCR; TCRdb's copy keeps in-frame clones and lacks some. The profile shows 150,000 to 200,000 clones, about 86% of them singletons. Sequences were obtained from peripheral blood. These receptors were obtained from a man in his 60s with acute or convalescent COVID-19.

The chain is built from TRBV6-5 and TRBJ2-1; D is undetermined. The CDR3 sequence is 15 residues long. CDR1 MNHEY and CDR2 SVGAGI come from the germline V gene. V dropped 2 bases and J dropped 2 bases, with 10 bases sitting between them. The CDR3 nucleotides read TGTGCCAGCAGTTACGGCAGGCAGACCTACAATGAGCAGTTCTTC. This sequence encodes CASSYGRQTYNEQFF.

This sequence joins TRBV18 and TRBJ2-5, with a weak D call TRBD2 (5 bases). Germline V CDR1 and CDR2: KGHSH, LQKENI. V was shortened by 6 bases and J by 4 bases, with 12 bases between the two germline ends. This CDR3 contains 13 residues. CDR3 nucleotide sequence: TGTGCCAGCTCTACTGTCGGAGGAGAGACCCAGTACTTC. Encoded protein: CASSTVGGETQYF.

V is TRBV13 and J is TRBJ2-7; 10 bases agree with TRBD2. Trimming cost V 3 bases and J 2 bases; bases outside gene matches: 4. Germline CDR1 reads PRHDT; CDR2 reads FYEKMQ (reference sequence). This CDR3 region has 15 residues. CDR3 amino acids: CASSFSGRTTYEQYF. CDR3 nucleotides: TGTGCCAGCAGCTTTAGCGGGAGGACAACCTACGAGCAGTACTTC.

The chain uses TRBV6-5 and TRBJ2-7; no reliable D call. From germline, CDR1 is MNHEY and CDR2 SVGAGI. The V and J ends lost 6 bases and 3 bases respectively, with 6 bases between them. The CDR3 has 11 residues. The CDR3 sequence is CASSGFYEQYF. The CDR3, as DNA: TGTGCCAGCAGCGGTTTCTACGAGCAGTACTTC.

This chain links TRBV7-9 with TRBJ2-7; TRBD2 matches 9 bases. This CDR3 comprises 14 residues. CDR1 and CDR2 (germline): SEHNR, FQNEAQ (reference sequence). Trimming removed 5 bases from V and 4 bases from J; junction bases left unmatched: 6. The CDR3 DNA is TGTGCCAGCAGCCGGACTAGCGCCGGGTACGAGCAGTACTTC. This codes for CASSRTSAGYEQYF.

This chain uses TRBV5-1 with TRBJ2-1; 9 bases line up with TRBD2. V gave up 4 bases and J gave up 1 base; unmatched junction bases: 6. This CDR3 has 16 amino acids. The germline gives CDR1 SGHRS, CDR2 YFSETQ. CDR3 nucleotide sequence: TGCGCCAGCAGCGACGGCGGGAGGGTTTCCTACAATGAGCAGTTCTTC. This codes for CASSDGGRVSYNEQFF.

This chain connects TRBV18 to TRBJ2-7, with 8 bases fitting TRBD1. Trimming took 3 bases from V and 0 from J; bases not matched to a gene: 1. This CDR3 contains 14 residues. Germline CDR1 and CDR2: KGHSH and LQKENI. The CDR3 is CASSPDRDSYEQYF. The CDR3 DNA sequence: TGTGCCAGCTCACCGGACAGGGACTCCTACGAGCAGTACTTC. Based on the CDR3 plus reference TRBV18 and TRBJ2-7, the full variable domain is NAGVMQNPRHLVRRRGQEARLRCSPMKGHSHVYWYRQLPEEGLKFMVYLQKENIIDESGMPKERFSAEFPKEGPSILRIQQVVRGDSAAYFCASSPDRDSYEQYFGPGTRLTVT.

This CDR3 reads CASHGQRNTEAFF. The CDR3 DNA sequence: TGTGCCAGCCACGGACAGAGGAACACTGAAGCTTTCTTT. This chain uses TRBV18 with TRBJ1-1; maybe TRBD1 (6 bases). Germline CDR1 and CDR2: KGHSH and LQKENI. The CDR3 has 13 residues. V lost 8 bases, J lost 1 base, and 11 bases lay in between.

This chain uses TRBV2 with TRBJ2-7, with TRBD2 identical over 12 bases. CDR3 length equals 14 residues. With 4 bases clipped from V and 12 bases from J, the junction kept 10 bases outside the gene matches. Germline V CDR1 and CDR2: SNHLY, FYNNEI. The CDR3 DNA follows: TGTGCCAGCAGTGGTGCTAGCGGGAGGGCCAGTCCGTACTTC. Amino acid sequence: CASSGASGRASPYF.

J is TRBJ2-5 and V is TRBV12-2; no DNA check was done on the table's D call, TRBD1. TRBV12-2 is annotated as a pseudogene. The CDR3 totals 16 residues. The CDR3: CASHSAQAQTQETQYF. In DNA, the CDR3 is TGTGCAAGTCACTCAGCTCAAGCACAGACCCAAGAGACCCAGTACTTC.

This chain links TRBV27 with TRBJ2-7; 12 bases map to TRBD1. The CDR3 has 13 residues. With 6 bases clipped from V and 7 bases from J, the junction kept 4 bases outside the gene matches. Germline CDR1 and CDR2: MNHEY and SMNVEV (reference sequence). This CDR3 is CASRGQGAGEQYF. Here the CDR3 DNA reads TGTGCCAGCAGGGGACAGGGGGCGGGGGAGCAGTACTTC.

V gene TRBV18 combines with J gene TRBJ2-1, with D maybe TRBD1 (5 bases). CDR1 is KGHSH and CDR2 is LQKENI in the germline V gene. Between the trimmed V and J ends, which lost 0 bases and 6 bases, there was a span of 15 bases. The length of the CDR3 is 16 residues. CDR3 region: CASSPPARGPLNEQFF. CDR3 DNA sequence: TGTGCCAGCTCACCACCGGCTAGGGGCCCTCTCAATGAGCAGTTCTTC.

The chain joins TRBV28 to TRBJ2-7; TRBD1 matches 8 bases. From germline, CDR1 is MDHEN and CDR2 SYDVKM. The CDR3 consists of 16 residues. With V trimmed by 4 bases and J by 4 bases, 12 bases remained unmatched. The CDR3 DNA reads as TGTGCCAGCAGTTCCACCGGGACAGGCCAGAGGTACGAGCAGTACTTC. Amino acids: CASSSTGTGQRYEQYF. The full variable domain, in which reference TRBV28 and TRBJ2-7 provide the parts outside the CDR3, is DVKVTQSSRYLVKRTGEKVFLECVQDMDHENMFWYRQDPGLGLRLIYFSYDVKMKEKGDIPEGYSVSREKKERFSLILESASTNQTSMYLCASSSTGTGQRYEQYFGPGTRLTVT.

This chain uses TRBV28 with TRBJ1-5; weak D call: TRBD1 (5 bases). The germline V gene encodes CDR1 MDHEN and CDR2 SYDVKM. The CDR3 loop spans 15 amino acids. Between the trimmed V and J ends, which lost 2 bases and 4 bases, there was a span of 12 bases. CDR3 loop: CASSLNFGGNQPQHF. CDR3 sequence (DNA): TGTGCCAGCAGTTTAAATTTCGGGGGGAATCAGCCCCAGCATTTT.

The V call is TRBV29-1, the J call TRBJ1-1; the D gene is possibly TRBD1 (6 bases). Germline CDR1 reads SQVTM; CDR2 reads ANQGSEA. Trimming cost V 7 bases and J 6 bases, with 33 bases left between them. This CDR3 region has 18 residues. The CDR3 nucleotides are TGCAGCGGTGGACCGGTCATTGGGCACAGGGCCCTTCTTGCTGAAGCTTTCTTT. This codes for CSGGPVIGHRALLAEAFF.

This chain links TRBV7-8 with TRBJ1-6; 7 bases match TRBD1. The CDR3 runs 13 residues. CDR1 and CDR2 from the germline V gene are SGHVS and FQNEAQ. After removal of 5 bases from V and 9 bases from J, the junction contained 4 bases not matched to a gene. In nucleotides, the CDR3 is TGTGCCAGCAGCCTACAGGGGCCTTCACCCCTCCACTTT. Translating it yields CASSLQGPSPLHF.

The rearrangement uses TRBV18 and TRBJ2-3; 10 nucleotides align to TRBD1. The CDR3 covers 15 residues. V shed 3 bases, J shed 5 bases, and the junction held 5 bases outside the gene matches. Germline V gives CDR1 KGHSH, CDR2 LQKENI. The CDR3 sequence: CASSPGTGAGDTQYF. The DNA of the CDR3 is TGTGCCAGCTCACCCGGGACAGGGGCCGGAGATACGCAGTATTTT.

This clone has only one observation. The CDR3 reads CAISERRVTGVNYGYTF. The CDR3 DNA follows: TGTGCCATCAGTGAGCGTAGAGTAACAGGGGTTAACTATGGCTACACCTTC. V usage is TRBV10-3 and J usage is TRBJ1-2; TRBD1 agrees at 7 bases. V dropped 2 bases and J dropped 1; count of bases not matched to a gene: 10. The CDR3 contains 17 residues. The germline CDR1 and CDR2 sequences are ENHRY and SYGVKD.

The V and J genes are TRBV7-9 and TRBJ2-1, with no clear D. There are 15 residues in the CDR3. The V end lost 1 base, the J end lost 0 bases, and 7 bases lay between the germline ends. Germline V gene data show CDR1 as SEHNR and CDR2 as FQNEAQ (reference sequence). The DNA for the CDR3 is TGTGCCAGCAGCTTAGTCCTGAGCTCCTACAATGAGCAGTTCTTC. This translates into CASSLVLSSYNEQFF.

V gene TRBV28 combines with J gene TRBJ1-5; 10 bases match TRBD1. V lost 6 bases and J lost 7; bases outside the gene matches: 9. Germline CDR1 and CDR2: MDHEN and SYDVKM. The CDR3 totals 15 residues. CDR3 sequence (DNA): TGTGCCAGCAGACGTCCGGACAGGGGGATACAGCCCCAGCATTTT. This translates into CASRRPDRGIQPQHF.

The chain employs TRBV5-1 and TRBJ2-5, with D possibly matching TRBD2 (5 bases). CDR1 SGHRS and CDR2 YFSETQ come from the germline V gene. V was shortened by 5 bases and J by 10 bases, with 18 bases between the two germline ends. This CDR3 comprises 13 residues. CDR3 nucleotides: TGCGCCAGCAGTCCAGCGGCACCCGGGGACCAGTACTTC. Its protein product is CASSPAAPGDQYF.

This clone has just a few counts. This chain connects TRBV19 to TRBJ2-7; D possibly corresponds to TRBD2 (6 bases). The CDR3 has 13 residues. V was clipped by 6 bases and J by 3 bases, with 12 bases between them. Germline lookup yields CDR1 LNHDA and CDR2 SQIVND (reference sequence). The CDR3 reads CASSRDFDYEQYF. DNA for the CDR3: TGTGCCAGTAGCAGGGACTTCGACTACGAGCAGTACTTC.

The chain links TRBV10-3 to TRBJ1-5, with D unclear. There are 15 residues in the CDR3. Germline CDR1 ENHRY, CDR2 SYGVKD. With 0 bases removed from V and 0 bases from J, the gap between germline ends came to 6 bases. CDR3 sequence: CAISESFGSNQPQHF. CDR3 nucleotide sequence: TGTGCCATCAGTGAGTCTTTCGGTAGCAATCAGCCCCAGCATTTT.

The gene calls are TRBV9 and TRBJ2-7; D possibly corresponds to TRBD1 (5 bases). CDR1 is SGDLS and CDR2 is YYNGEE in the germline V gene. The V and J ends lost 2 bases and 0 bases respectively, with 9 bases between them. The CDR3 contains 14 residues. CDR3 loop: CASSVGRASYEQYF. The DNA of the CDR3 is TGTGCCAGCAGCGTTGGCAGGGCCTCCTACGAGCAGTACTTC.

This chain connects TRBV11-2 to TRBJ2-5; 7 nucleotides agree with TRBD1. CDR3 length: 16 residues. V lost 5 bases to trimming and J lost 5 bases; unmatched junction nucleotides: 14. CDR1 SGHAT and CDR2 FQNNGV come from the germline V gene. In DNA form, the CDR3 reads TGTGCCAGCAGCGCTACCTCCGCGACAGGGACGGAGACCCAGTACTTC. It translates to CASSATSATGTETQYF.

This clone was seen once. In nucleotides, the CDR3 is TGTGCCAGCAGCCGGGACTACAAGAACACCGGGGAGCTGTTTTTT. Protein: CASSRDYKNTGELFF. The chain employs TRBV13 and TRBJ2-2; 7 bases are shared with TRBD2. Germline trimming cut 5 bases from V and 1 base from J; bases unmatched to any gene: 4. The CDR3 length is 15 residues. From germline, CDR1 is PRHDT and CDR2 FYEKMQ (reference sequence).

J is TRBJ1-2 and V is TRBV6-5; the D gene is possibly TRBD1 (5 bases). Trimming pared 5 bases from V and 4 bases from J, leaving 14 bases between. The CDR3 contains 14 residues. CDR1 and CDR2 (germline): MNHEY, SVGAGI. The CDR3 sequence is CASSTYAGGYGYTF. CDR3 in DNA: TGTGCCAGCAGTACATATGCGGGGGGCTATGGCTACACCTTC.

This clone was picked up one time. The chain joins TRBV5-6 to TRBJ2-1, with 8 nucleotides matching TRBD2. Per germline, CDR1 SGHDT and CDR2 YYEEEE. This CDR3 has 14 amino acids. The trim removed 1 base at V and 6 bases at J, leaving 3 bases unmatched. The DNA of the CDR3 is TGTGCCAGCAGCTTGTCGGGGACTAGCAATGAGCAGTTCTTC. This sequence encodes CASSLSGTSNEQFF. Using reference TRBV5-6 and TRBJ2-1 for the parts outside the CDR3, the full variable domain is DAGVTQSPTHLIKTRGQQVTLRCSPKSGHDTVSWYQQALGQGPQFIFQYYEEEERQRGNFPDRFSGHQFPNYSSELNVNALLLGDSALYLCASSLSGTSNEQFFGPGTRLTVL.